The clone carrying this TCR beta chain was counted at least ten times. Antigen unknown. TCRdb independently ran MiXCR on the 5' RACE reads; one entry per CDR3 protein. The data show approximately 180,000 distinct CDR3 sequences, with roughly 17% seen just once and approximately 2.2% held by the top ten. These data belong to a study of T-cell memory formation after mild COVID-19. Study-level results: Shrinking CD4+ clones were chiefly CM and EM; CD8+ ones were chiefly EMRA.

CDR3 length equals 12 residues. V lost 1 base and J lost 1, with 1 base in between. The chain has TRBV12-3 or TRBV12-4 and TRBJ1-2, with D unclear. Sequenced sample: PBMCs or a T cell subset sorted from them (not recorded which). This sequence originates from an adult woman who had mild COVID-19 (a few samples of this study predate the infection). Cell type and time point are not known. The CDR3 coding sequence is TGTGCCAGCAGTTTAGATAACTATGGCTACACCTTC. It is translated as CASSLDNYGYTF.